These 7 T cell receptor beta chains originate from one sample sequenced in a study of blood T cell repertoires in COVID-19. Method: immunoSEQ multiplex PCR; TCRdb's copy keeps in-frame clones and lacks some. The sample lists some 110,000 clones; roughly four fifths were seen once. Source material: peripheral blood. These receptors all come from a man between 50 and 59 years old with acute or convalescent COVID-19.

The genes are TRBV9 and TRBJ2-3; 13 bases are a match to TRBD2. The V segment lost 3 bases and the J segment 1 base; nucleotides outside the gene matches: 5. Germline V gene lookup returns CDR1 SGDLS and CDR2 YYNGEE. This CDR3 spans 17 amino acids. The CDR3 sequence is CASSAPGTSGGTDTQYF. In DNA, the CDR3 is TGTGCCAGCAGCGCCCCCGGGACTAGCGGGGGCACAGATACGCAGTATTTT.

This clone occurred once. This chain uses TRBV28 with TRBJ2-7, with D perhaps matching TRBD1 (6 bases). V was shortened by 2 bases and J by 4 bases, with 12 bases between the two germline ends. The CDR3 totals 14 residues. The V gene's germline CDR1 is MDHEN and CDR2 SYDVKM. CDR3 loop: CASSLQGLVYEQYF. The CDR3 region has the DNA TGTGCCAGCAGTTTACAGGGGTTAGTATACGAGCAGTACTTC.

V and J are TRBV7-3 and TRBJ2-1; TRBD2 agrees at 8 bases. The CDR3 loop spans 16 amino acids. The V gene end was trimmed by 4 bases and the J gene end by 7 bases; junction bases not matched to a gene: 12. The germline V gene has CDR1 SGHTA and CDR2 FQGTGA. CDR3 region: CASSSPTHGGGNEQFF. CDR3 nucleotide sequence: TGTGCCAGCAGCTCCCCCACTCACGGGGGGGGTAATGAGCAGTTCTTC. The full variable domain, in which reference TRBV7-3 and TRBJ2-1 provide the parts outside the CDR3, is GAGVSQTPSNKVTEKGKYVELRCDPISGHTALYWYRQSLGQGPEFLIYFQGTGAADDSGLPNDRFFAVRPEGSVSTLKIQRTERGDSAVYLCASSSPTHGGGNEQFFGPGTRLTVL.

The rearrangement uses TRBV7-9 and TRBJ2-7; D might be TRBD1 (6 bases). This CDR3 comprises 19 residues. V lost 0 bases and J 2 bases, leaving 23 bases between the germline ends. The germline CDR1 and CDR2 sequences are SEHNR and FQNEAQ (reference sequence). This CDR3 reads CASSLAFPPSTGIAYEQYF. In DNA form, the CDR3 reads TGTGCCAGCAGCTTAGCGTTTCCTCCCTCGACAGGTATCGCCTACGAGCAGTACTTC.

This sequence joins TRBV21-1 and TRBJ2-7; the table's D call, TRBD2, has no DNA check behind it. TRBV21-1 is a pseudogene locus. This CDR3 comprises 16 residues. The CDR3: CASSKVLPAVTYEQYF. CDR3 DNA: TGTGCCAGCAGCAAAGTCCTTCCGGCGGTTACCTACGAGCAGTACTTC.

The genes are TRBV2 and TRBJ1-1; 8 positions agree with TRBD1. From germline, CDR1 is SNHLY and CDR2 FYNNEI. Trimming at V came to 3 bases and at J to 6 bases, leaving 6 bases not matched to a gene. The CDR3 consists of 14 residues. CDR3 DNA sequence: TGTGCCAGCAGTGATTGGACAGGGTTGTCTGAAGCTTTCTTT. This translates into CASSDWTGLSEAFF.

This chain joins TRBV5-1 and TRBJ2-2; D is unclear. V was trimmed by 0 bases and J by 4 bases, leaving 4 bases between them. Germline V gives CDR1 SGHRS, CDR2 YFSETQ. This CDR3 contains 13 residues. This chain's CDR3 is CASSLAGTGELFF. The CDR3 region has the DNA TGCGCCAGCAGCTTGGCCGGCACCGGGGAGCTGTTTTTT.